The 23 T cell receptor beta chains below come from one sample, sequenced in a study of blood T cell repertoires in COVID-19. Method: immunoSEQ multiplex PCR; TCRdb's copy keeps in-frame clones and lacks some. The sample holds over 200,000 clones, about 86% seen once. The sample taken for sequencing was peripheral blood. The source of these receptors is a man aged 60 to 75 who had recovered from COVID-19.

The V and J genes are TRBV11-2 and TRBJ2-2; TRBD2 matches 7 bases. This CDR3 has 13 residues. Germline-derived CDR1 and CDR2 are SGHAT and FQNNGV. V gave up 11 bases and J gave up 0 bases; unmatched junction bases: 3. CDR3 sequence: CASSGANTGELFF. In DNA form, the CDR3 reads TGTGCCTCAAGCGGGGCGAACACCGGGGAGCTGTTTTTT.

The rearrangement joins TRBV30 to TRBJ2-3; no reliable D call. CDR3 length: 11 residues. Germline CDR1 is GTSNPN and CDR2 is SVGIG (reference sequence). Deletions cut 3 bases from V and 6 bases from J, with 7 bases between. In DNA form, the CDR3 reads TGTGCCTGGAGCCCCCTGGATACGCAGTATTTT. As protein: CAWSPLDTQYF. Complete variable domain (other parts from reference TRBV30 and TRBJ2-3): SQTIHQWPATLVQPVGSPLSLECTVEGTSNPNLYWYRQAAGRGLQLLFYSVGIGQISSEVPQNLSASRPQDRQFILSSKKLLLSDSGFYLCAWSPLDTQYFGPGTRLTVL.

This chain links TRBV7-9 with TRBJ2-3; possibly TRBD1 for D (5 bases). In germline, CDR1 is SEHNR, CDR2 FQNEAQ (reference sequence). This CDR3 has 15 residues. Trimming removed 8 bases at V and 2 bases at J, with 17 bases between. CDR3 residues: CASGRSQGTTDTQYF. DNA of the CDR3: TGTGCCAGCGGTCGATCTCAGGGTACCACAGATACGCAGTATTTT.

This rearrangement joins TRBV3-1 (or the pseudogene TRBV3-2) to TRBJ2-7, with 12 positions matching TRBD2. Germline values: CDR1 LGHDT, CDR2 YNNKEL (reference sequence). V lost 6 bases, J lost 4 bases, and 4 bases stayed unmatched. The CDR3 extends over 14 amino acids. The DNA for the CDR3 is TGTGCCAGCAGTCCGACTAGCGGGAGATACGAGCAGTACTTC. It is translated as CASSPTSGRYEQYF.

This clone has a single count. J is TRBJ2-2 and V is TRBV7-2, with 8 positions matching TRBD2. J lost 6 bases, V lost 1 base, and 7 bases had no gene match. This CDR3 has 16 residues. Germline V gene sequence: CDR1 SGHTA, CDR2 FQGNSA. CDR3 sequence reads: CASSLGGRGAPGELFF. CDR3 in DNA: TGTGCCAGCAGCTTAGGGGGGCGGGGGGCCCCCGGGGAGCTGTTTTTT. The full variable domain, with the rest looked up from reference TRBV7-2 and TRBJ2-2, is GAGVSQSPSNKVTEKGKDVELRCDPISGHTALYWYRQSLGQGLEFLIYFQGNSAPDKSGLPSDRFSAERTGGSVSTLTIQRTQQEDSAVYLCASSLGGRGAPGELFFGEGSRLTVL.

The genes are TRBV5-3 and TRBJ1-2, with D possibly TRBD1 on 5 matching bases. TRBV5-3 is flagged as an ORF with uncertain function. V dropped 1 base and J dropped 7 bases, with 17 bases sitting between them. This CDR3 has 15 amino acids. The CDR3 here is CARSLKGPGESGYTF. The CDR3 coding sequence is TGTGCCAGAAGCTTGAAGGGACCGGGGGAAAGTGGCTACACCTTC.

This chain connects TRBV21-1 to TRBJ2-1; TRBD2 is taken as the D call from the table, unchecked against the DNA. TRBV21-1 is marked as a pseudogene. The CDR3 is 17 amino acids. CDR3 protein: CASSKGELAGVNNEQFF. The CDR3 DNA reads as TGTGCCAGCAGCAAAGGGGAACTAGCGGGAGTCAACAATGAGCAGTTCTTC.

In DNA form, the CDR3 reads TGTGCCAGCGGCGAACAGGCCGGCACTGAAGCTTTCTTT. Amino acids: CASGEQAGTEAFF. V and J are TRBV11-2 and TRBJ1-1; D possibly corresponds to TRBD1 (5 bases). This CDR3 region has 13 residues. Trimming stripped 8 bases from V and 4 bases from J, with 14 bases between. Germline CDR1 is SGHAT and CDR2 is FQNNGV.

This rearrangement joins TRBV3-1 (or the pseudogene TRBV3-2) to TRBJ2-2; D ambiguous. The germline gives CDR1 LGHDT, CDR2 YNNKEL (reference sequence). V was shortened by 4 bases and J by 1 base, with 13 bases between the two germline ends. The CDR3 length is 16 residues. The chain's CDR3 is CASSPRLPKNTGELFF. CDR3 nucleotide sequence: TGTGCCAGCAGCCCGAGACTCCCCAAGAACACCGGGGAGCTGTTTTTT.

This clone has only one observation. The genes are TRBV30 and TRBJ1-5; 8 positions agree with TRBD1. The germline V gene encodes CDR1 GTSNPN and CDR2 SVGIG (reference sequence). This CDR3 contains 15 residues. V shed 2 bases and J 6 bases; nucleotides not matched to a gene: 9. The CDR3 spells CAWSKGDRRGQPQHF. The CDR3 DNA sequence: TGTGCCTGGAGTAAAGGGGACAGGCGGGGTCAGCCCCAGCATTTT.

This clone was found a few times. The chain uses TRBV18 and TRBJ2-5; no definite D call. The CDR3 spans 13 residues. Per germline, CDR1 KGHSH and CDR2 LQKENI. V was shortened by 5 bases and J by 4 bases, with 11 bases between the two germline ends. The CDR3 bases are TGTGCCAGCTCAAACTTACCCGGAGAGACCCAGTACTTC. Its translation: CASSNLPGETQYF.

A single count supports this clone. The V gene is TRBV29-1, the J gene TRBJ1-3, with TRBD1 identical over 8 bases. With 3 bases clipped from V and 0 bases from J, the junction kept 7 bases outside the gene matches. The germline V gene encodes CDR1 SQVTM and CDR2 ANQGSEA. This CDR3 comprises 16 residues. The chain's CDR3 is CSVDMAGGHSGNTIYF. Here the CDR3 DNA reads TGCAGCGTTGATATGGCAGGGGGCCACTCTGGAAACACCATATATTTT.

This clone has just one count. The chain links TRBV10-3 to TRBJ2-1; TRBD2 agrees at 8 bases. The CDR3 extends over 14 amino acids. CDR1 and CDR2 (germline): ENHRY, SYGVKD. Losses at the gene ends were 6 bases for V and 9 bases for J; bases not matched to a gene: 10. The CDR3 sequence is CAISPPGGSGEQFF. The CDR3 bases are TGTGCCATCAGCCCCCCGGGGGGGAGCGGTGAGCAGTTCTTC.

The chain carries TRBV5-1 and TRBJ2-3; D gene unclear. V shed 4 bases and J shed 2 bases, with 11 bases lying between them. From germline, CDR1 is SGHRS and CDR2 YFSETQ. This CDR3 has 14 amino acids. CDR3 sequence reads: CASSLQTNTDTQYF. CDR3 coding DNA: TGCGCCAGCAGCCTCCAGACAAACACAGATACGCAGTATTTT.

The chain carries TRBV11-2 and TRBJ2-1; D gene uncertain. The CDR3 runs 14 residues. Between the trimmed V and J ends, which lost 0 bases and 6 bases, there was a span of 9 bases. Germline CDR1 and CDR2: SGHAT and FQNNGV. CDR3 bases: TGTGCCAGCAGCTTAGAACTGCCTGGCAATGAGCAGTTCTTC. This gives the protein CASSLELPGNEQFF.

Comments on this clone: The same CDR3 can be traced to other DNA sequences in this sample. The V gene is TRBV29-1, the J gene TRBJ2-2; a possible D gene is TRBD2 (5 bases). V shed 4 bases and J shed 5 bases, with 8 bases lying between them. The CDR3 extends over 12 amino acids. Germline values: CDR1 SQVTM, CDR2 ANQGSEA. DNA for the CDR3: TGCAGCGTTGGAAGCGGAACCGGGGAGCTGTTTTTT. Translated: CSVGSGTGELFF.

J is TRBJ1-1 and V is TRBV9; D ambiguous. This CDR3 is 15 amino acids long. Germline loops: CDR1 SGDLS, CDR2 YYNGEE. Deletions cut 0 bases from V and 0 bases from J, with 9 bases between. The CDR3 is CASSVGVAMNTEAFF. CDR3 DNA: TGTGCCAGCAGCGTAGGAGTAGCCATGAACACTGAAGCTTTCTTT.

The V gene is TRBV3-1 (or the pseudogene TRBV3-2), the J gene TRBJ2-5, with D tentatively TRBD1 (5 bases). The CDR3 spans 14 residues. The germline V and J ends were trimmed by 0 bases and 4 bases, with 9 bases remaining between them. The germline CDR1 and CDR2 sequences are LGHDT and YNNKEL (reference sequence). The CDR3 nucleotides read TGTGCCAGCAGCCAAGAGGGGCGGACAGAGACCCAGTACTTC. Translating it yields CASSQEGRTETQYF.

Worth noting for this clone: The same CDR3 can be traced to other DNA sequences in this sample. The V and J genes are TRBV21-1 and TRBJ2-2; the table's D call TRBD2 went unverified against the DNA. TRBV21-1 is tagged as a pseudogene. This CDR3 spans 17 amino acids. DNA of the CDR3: TGTGCCAGCAGCATACTGGCGCGGGCGGAGAGCACCGGGGAGCTGTTTTTT. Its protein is CASSILARAESTGELFF.

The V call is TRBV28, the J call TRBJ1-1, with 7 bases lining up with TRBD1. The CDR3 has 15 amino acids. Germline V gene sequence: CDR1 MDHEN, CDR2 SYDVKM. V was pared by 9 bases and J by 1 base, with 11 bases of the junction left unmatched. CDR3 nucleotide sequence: TGTGCCAGTAAGGGGGCCTCGACAGGGAACACTGAAGCTTTCTTT. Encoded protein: CASKGASTGNTEAFF.

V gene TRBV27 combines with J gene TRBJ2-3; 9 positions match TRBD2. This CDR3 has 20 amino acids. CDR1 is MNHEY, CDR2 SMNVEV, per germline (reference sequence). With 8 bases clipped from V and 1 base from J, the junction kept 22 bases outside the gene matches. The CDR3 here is CASPVPQPVAGGRGTDTQYF. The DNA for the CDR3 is TGTGCCAGCCCCGTCCCCCAACCGGTGGCGGGGGGGCGGGGCACAGATACGCAGTATTTT.

The CDR3 DNA sequence: TGTGCCAGCAGCTTGGCCTCAGGGTCTGGAAACACCATATATTTT. It yields the protein CASSLASGSGNTIYF. The genes are TRBV5-5 and TRBJ1-3, with D perhaps TRBD1 (5 bases). The CDR3 is made up of 15 amino acids. The ends were cut back, 0 bases at V and 1 base at J, with 8 bases in the middle. Looked up from germline, CDR1 is SGHKS and CDR2 is YYEKEE (reference sequence).

CDR3 nucleotides: TGTGCCAGCAGCTTGAGACAGGGGTCCGGATCTGGGGCCAACGTCCTGACTTTC. Translation gives CASSLRQGSGSGANVLTF. The J gene is TRBJ2-6, the V gene TRBV5-4; TRBD1 agrees at 8 bases. CDR1 and CDR2 (germline): SGHNT, YYREEE (reference sequence). The CDR3 has 18 residues. V dropped 1 base and J dropped 1; count of bases not matched to a gene: 7. The full variable domain, rest sourced from reference TRBV5-4 and TRBJ2-6, is ETGVTQSPTHLIKTRGQQVTLRCSSQSGHNTVSWYQQALGQGPQFIFQYYREEENGRGNFPPRFSGLQFPNYSSELNVNALELDDSALYLCASSLRQGSGSGANVLTFGAGSRLTVL.